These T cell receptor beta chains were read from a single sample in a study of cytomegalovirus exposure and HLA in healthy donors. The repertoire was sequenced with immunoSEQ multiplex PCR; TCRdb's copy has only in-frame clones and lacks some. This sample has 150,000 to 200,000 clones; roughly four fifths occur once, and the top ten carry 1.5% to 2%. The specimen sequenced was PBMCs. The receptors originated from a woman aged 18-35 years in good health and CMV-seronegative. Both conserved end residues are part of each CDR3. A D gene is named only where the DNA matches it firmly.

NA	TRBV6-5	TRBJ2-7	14	TGTGCCAGCAGGAGAGGGGGTACCCAATACGAGCAGTACTTC	CASRRGGTQYEQYF
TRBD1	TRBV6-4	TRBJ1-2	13	TGTGCCAGCAGCGAGGGACAGGGGTATGGCTACACCTTC	CASSEGQGYGYTF
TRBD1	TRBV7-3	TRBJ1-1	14	TGTGCCAGCAGCTTGGACAGGGGGAACCCTGAAGCTTTCTTT	CASSLDRGNPEAFF
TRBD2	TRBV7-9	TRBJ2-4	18	TGTGCCAGCAGCTCTTACCGGACTAGCGGGACGTCCAAAAACATTCAGTACTTC	CASSSYRTSGTSKNIQYF
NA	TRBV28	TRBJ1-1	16	TGTGCCAGCAGTTTTGTCCGTGTAATTATGAACACTGAAGCTTTCTTT	CASSFVRVIMNTEAFF
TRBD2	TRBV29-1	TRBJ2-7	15	TGCAGCGTTGAAGTACCCAGCGGGGGGAACTACGAGCAGTACTTC	CSVEVPSGGNYEQYF
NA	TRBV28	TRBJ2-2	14	TGTGCCAGCCTCAAGGGGGGGAGCACCGGGGAGCTGTTTTTT	CASLKGGSTGELFF
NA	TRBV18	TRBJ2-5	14	TGTGCCAGCTCCCCTCAAGAACGGGAAGAGACCCAGTACTTC	CASSPQEREETQYF
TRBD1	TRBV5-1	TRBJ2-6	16	TGCGCCAGCAGCCTTACAGGGGGCCCTGGGGCCAACGTCCTGACTTTC	CASSLTGGPGANVLTF
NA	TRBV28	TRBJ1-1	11	TGTGCCAGCAGCACAGGCCCTGAAGCTTTCTTT	CASSTGPEAFF
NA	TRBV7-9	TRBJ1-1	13	TGTGCCAGCAGCGATACCGGGGGCACTGAAGCTTTCTTT	CASSDTGGTEAFF
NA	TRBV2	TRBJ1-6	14	TGTGCCAGCGGAAATAGGGAGGTTCTCGCTCCCCTCCACTTT	CASGNREVLAPLHF
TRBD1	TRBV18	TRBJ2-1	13	TGTGCCAGCTCACCGGGACAGGAAGGCTTGCAGTTCTTC	CASSPGQEGLQFF
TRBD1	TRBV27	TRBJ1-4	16	TGTGCCAGCAGTTTTTGGGCAGGGGGTCCTAATGAAAAACTGTTTTTT	CASSFWAGGPNEKLFF
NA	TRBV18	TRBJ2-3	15	TGTGCCAGCTCACCCGGGAGTACGGCTACAGATACGCAGTATTTT	CASSPGSTATDTQYF
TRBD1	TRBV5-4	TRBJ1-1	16	TGTGCCAGCAGCCCGAGACAGGGACCAATGAACACTGAAGCTTTCTTT	CASSPRQGPMNTEAFF
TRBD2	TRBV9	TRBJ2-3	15	TGTGCCAGCAGCGGGACTAGCGGACGCACAGATACGCAGTATTTT	CASSGTSGRTDTQYF
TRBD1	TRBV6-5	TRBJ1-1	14	TGTGCCAGCAGTGCCGGACAGGCGAACACTGAAGCTTTCTTT	CASSAGQANTEAFF
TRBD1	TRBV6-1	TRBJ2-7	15	TGTGCCAGCAGTCGGACAGGCTTGAGCTCCTACGAGCAGTACTTC	CASSRTGLSSYEQYF
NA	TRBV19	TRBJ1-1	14	TGTGCCAGTAGTGGAGCAGGGAAGCACACTGAAGCTTTCTTT	CASSGAGKHTEAFF
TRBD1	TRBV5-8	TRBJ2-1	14	TGTGCCAGCAGCTTAAGACAGGGTGGTGGTGAGCAGTTCTTC	CASSLRQGGGEQFF
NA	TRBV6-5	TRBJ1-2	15	TGTGCCAGCAGTTACTCCCAGACAGCGAACTATGGCTACACCTTC	CASSYSQTANYGYTF
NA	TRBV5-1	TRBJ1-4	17	TGCGCCAGCAGCTTGGCTCCGGGTTGGGCAACTAATGAAAAACTGTTTTTT	CASSLAPGWATNEKLFF
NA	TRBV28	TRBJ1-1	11	TGTGCCAGCGGAGGGAACACTGAAGCTTTCTTT	CASGGNTEAFF
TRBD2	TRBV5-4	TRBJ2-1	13	TGTGCCAGCCGCGGGGGGGCCCACAATGAGCAGTTCTTC	CASRGGAHNEQFF